The entry below describes one TCR beta chain. The target antigen is unknown. These data are taken from a study of T cell responses to AZD1222 COVID-19 vaccine. At the level of the study: Analysis merged second doses at about 4 or about 12 weeks.

Findings of the study overall: Spike-wide vaccine-associated CD4 TCRs dominated at 160-218 and 743-854. Donors were mostly white British, more females; clonal diversity possibly underestimated.

Measured with immunoSEQ multiplex PCR; TCRdb has only the in-frame clones, and not every one. The profile shows roughly 160,000 clones, 80% to 95% of them singletons. The sample consisted of peripheral blood, taken on day 0 of AZD1222 vaccination. The TCR originated in an adult in good health.

In DNA form, the CDR3 reads TGTGCCAGTAGTATAGCAGGGGGCGGAAGTTCACCCCTCCACTTT. Protein product: CASSIAGGGSSPLHF. The V and J genes are TRBV19 and TRBJ1-6; 8 bases align to TRBD1. Per the germline V gene, CDR1 is LNHDA and CDR2 is SQIVND (reference sequence). The CDR3 is 15 amino acids. The J segment lost 9 bases and the V segment lost 1 base, leaving 5 bases of the junction unmatched.